This T cell receptor beta chain was retrieved from a study of cytomegalovirus exposure and HLA in healthy donors. General study points: Presence/absence analyses assumed roughly uniform sequencing depth across donors.

Comments on this clone: Its antigen remains unidentified.

The PCR was carried out with 60 Vbeta primers and 13 Jbeta primers. Measured with immunoSEQ multiplex PCR; TCRdb has only the in-frame clones, and not every one. Its table lists roughly 77,000 clones. The clonotype comes from a female donor in good health and CMV-seropositive. The specimen sequenced was PBMCs.

The CDR3 DNA is TGCAGCGTTCTGGGACAGGGCGGTGAAAAACTGTTTTTT. It codes for CSVLGQGGEKLFF. The genes are TRBV29-1 and TRBJ1-4; 9 bases match TRBD1. Germline V CDR1 and CDR2: SQVTM, ANQGSEA. This CDR3 is built from 13 residues. V shed 5 bases and J 7 bases; nucleotides not matched to a gene: 5. The variable domain in full, with the rest retrieved from reference TRBV29-1 and TRBJ1-4, is SAVISQKPSRDICQRGTSLTIQCQVDSQVTMMFWYRQQPGQSLTLIATANQGSEATYESGFVIDKFPISRPNLTFSTLTVSNMSPEDSSIYLCSVLGQGGEKLFFGSGTQLSVL.